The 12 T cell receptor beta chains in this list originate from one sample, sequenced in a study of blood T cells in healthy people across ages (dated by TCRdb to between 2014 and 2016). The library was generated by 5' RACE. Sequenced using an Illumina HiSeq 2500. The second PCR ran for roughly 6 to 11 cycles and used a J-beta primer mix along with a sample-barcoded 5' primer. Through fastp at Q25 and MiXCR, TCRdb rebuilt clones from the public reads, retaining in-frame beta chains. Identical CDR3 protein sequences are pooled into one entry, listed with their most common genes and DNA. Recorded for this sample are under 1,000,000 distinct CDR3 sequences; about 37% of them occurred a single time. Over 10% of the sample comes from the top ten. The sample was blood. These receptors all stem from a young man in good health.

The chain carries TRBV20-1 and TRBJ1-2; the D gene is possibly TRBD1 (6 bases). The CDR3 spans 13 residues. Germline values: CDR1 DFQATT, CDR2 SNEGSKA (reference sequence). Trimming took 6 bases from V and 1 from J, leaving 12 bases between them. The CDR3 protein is CSATGQNNYGYTF. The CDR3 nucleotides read TGCAGTGCCACAGGACAGAATAACTATGGCTACACCTTC.

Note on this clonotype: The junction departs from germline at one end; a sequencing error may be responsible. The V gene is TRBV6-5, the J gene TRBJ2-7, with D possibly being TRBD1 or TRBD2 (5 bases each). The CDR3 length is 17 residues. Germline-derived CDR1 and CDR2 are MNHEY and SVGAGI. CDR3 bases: TGTGCCAGCAGTTACTCGAAGGCCCCCGGGACCTCCTACGGGCAGTACTTC. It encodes CASSYSKAPGTSYGQYF.

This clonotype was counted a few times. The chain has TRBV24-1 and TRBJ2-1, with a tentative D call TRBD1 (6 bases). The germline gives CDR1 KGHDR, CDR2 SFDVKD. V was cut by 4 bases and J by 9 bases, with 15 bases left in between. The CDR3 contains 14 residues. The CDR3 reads CATSEGDTRVEQFF. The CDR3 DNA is TGTGCCACCAGTGAGGGGGACACACGGGTTGAGCAGTTCTTC.

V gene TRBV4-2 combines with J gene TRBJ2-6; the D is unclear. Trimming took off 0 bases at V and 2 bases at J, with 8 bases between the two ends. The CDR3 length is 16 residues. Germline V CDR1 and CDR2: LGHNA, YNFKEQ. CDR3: CASSQEGSTGANVLTF. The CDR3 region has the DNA TGTGCCAGCAGCCAAGAGGGATCCACTGGGGCCAACGTCCTGACTTTC.

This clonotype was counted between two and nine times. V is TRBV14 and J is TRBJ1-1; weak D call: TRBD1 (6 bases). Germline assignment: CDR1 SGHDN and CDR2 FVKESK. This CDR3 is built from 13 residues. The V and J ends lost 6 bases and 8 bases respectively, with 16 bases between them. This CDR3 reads CASSLRGQPEAFF. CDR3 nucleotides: TGTGCCAGCAGTCTCCGAGGACAGCCAGAAGCTTTCTTT. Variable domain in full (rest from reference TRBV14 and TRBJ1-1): EAGVTQFPSHSVIEKGQTVTLRCDPISGHDNLYWYRRVMGKEIKFLLHFVKESKQDESGMPNNRFLAERTGGTYSTLKVQPAELEDSGVYFCASSLRGQPEAFFGQGTRLTVV.

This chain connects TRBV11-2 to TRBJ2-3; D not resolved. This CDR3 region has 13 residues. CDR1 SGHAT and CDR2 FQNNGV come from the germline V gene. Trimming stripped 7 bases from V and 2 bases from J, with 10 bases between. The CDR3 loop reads CASTMGNTDTQYF. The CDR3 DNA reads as TGTGCCAGCACCATGGGGAACACAGATACGCAGTATTTT. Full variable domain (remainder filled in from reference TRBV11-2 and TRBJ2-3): EAGVAQSPRYKIIEKRQSVAFWCNPISGHATLYWYQQILGQGPKLLIQFQNNGVVDDSQLPKDRFSAERLKGVDSTLKIQPAKLEDSAVYLCASTMGNTDTQYFGPGTRLTVL.

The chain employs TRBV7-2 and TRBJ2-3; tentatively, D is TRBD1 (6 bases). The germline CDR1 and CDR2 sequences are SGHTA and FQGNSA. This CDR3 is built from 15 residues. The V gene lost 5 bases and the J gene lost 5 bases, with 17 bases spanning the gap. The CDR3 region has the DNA TGTGCCAGCAGCCCCCCAGGGGTAGGGATAGATACGCAGTATTTT. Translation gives CASSPPGVGIDTQYF.

CDR3 bases: TGTGCCATCAGTGAGTCTTGTACAGATCAGCCCCAGCATTTT. Its translation: CAISESCTDQPQHF. The chain has TRBV10-3 and TRBJ1-5, with D uncertain. CDR3 length: 14 residues. Trimming cost V 0 bases and J 5 bases, with 8 bases left between them. The germline CDR1 and CDR2 sequences are ENHRY and SYGVKD.

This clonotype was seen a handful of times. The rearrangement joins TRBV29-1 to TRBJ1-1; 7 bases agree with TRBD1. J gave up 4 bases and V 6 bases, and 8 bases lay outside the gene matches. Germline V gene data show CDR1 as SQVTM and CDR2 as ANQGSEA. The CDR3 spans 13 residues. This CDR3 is CSVGRGTGTEAFF. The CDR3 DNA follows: TGCAGCGTAGGCAGGGGGACGGGCACTGAAGCTTTCTTT. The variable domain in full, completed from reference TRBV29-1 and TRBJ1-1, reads SAVISQKPSRDICQRGTSLTIQCQVDSQVTMMFWYRQQPGQSLTLIATANQGSEATYESGFVIDKFPISRPNLTFSTLTVSNMSPEDSSIYLCSVGRGTGTEAFFGQGTRLTVV.

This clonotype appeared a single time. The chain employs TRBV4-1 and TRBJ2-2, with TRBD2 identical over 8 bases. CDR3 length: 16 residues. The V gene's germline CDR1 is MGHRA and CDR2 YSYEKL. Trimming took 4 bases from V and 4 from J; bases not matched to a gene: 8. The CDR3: CASSLPRGGGTGELFF. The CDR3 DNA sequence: TGCGCCAGCAGCCTACCACGGGGGGGTGGCACCGGGGAGCTGTTTTTT.

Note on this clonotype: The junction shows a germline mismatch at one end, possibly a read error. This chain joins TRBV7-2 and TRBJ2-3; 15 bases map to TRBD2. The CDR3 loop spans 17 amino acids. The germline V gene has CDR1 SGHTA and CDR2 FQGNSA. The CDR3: CASSLGGLAGGTDMQYF. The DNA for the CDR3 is TGTGCCAGCAGCTTAGGGGGACTAGCGGGGGGCACAGATATGCAGTATTTT.

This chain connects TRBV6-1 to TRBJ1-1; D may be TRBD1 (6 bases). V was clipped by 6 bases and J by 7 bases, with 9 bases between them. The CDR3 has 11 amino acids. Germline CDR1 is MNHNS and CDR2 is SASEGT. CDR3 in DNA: TGTGCCAGCAGGATACAGGGTGAAGCTTTCTTT. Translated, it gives CASRIQGEAFF.